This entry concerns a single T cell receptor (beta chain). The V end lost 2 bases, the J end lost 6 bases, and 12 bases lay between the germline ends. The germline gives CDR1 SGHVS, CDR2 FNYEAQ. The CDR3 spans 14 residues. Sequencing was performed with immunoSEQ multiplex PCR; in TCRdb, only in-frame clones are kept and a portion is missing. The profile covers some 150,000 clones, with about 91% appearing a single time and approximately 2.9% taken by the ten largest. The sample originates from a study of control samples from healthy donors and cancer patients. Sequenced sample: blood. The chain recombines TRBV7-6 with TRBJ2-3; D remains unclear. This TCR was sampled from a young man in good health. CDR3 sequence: CASSLTRSVDTQYF. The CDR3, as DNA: TGTGCCAGCAGCTTAACGAGAAGTGTCGATACGCAGTATTTT.